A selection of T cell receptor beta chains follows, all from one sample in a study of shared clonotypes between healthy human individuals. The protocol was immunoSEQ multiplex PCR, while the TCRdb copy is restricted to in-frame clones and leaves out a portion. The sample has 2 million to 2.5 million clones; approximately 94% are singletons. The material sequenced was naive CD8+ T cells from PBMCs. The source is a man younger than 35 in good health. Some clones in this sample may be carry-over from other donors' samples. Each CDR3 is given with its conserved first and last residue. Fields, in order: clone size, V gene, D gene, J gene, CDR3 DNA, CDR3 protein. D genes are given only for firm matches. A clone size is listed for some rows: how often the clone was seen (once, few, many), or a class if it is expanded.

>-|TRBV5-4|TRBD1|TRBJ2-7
TGTGCCAGCAGCACAGGGGACAAGGACTACGAGCAGTACTTC
CASSTGDKDYEQYF
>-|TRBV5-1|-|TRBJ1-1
TGCGCCAGCAGCTTGGTAGCAGGGGCGAACACTGAAGCTTTCTTT
CASSLVAGANTEAFF
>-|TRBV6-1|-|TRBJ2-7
TGTGCCAGCAGTGAATATGGGGTAGGCTACGAGCAGTACTTC
CASSEYGVGYEQYF
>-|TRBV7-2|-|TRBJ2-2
TGTGCCAGCAGCTCGCCTTACGGCAGGGCGAACACCGGGGAGCTGTTTTTT
CASSSPYGRANTGELFF
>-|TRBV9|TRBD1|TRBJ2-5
TGTGCCAGCAGCGCCCCGACAGGGCAAGAGACCCAGTACTTC
CASSAPTGQETQYF
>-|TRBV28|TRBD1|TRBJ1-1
TGTGCCAGCAGTTTCCTGACAGGGGGGAACACTGAAGCTTTCTTT
CASSFLTGGNTEAFF
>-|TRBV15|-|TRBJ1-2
TGTGCCACCAGCAGTGCCCCCCATGAGAACTATGGCTACACCTTC
CATSSAPHENYGYTF
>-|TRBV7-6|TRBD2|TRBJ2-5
TGTGCCAGCAGCCCTTCCCGGGGGGGAGCTTTCGAGACCCAGTACTTC
CASSPSRGGAFETQYF
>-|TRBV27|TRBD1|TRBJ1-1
TGTGCCAGCAGCGTGACAGGGGTGATTATGAACACTGAAGCTTTCTTT
CASSVTGVIMNTEAFF
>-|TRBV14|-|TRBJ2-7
TGTGCCAGCAGCACCGGGACCTCCTACGAGCAGTACTTC
CASSTGTSYEQYF
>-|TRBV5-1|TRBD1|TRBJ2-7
TGCGCCAGCAGCTACGGACAGGGGGGCCCCTACGAGCAGTACTTC
CASSYGQGGPYEQYF
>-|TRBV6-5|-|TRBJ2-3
TGTGCCAGCAGTTACGCAGAGACAGATACGCAGTATTTT
CASSYAETDTQYF
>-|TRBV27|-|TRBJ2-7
TGTGCCAGCAGTCAAAACCCCCTGCGGACCTCCTACGAGCAGTACTTC
CASSQNPLRTSYEQYF
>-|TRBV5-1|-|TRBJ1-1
TGCGCCAGCAGCCCCATTGGGGAGCCCATGAACACTGAAGCTTTCTTT
CASSPIGEPMNTEAFF
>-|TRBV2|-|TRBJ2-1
TGTGCCAGCAGCGAGTCCGGACCGCAGTTCTTC
CASSESGPQFF
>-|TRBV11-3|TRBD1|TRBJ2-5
TGTGCCAGCAGTGACAGGGCGAAGACCCAGTACTTC
CASSDRAKTQYF
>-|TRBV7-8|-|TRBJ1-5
TGTGCCAGCAGCTTAGCCTTTAATCAGCCCCAGCATTTT
CASSLAFNQPQHF
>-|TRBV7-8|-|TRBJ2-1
TGTGCCAGCAGCTTAGACCAGAGCTCCTACAATGAGCAGTTCTTC
CASSLDQSSYNEQFF
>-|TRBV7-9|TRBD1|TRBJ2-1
TGTGCCGGCAGCTTAACGGACAGGGGCAATGAGCAGTTCTTC
CAGSLTDRGNEQFF
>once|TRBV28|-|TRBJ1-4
TGTGCCAGCAGTGGGGGGGAGGGGACTGTGGTATATGAAAAACTGTTTTTT
CASSGGEGTVVYEKLFF
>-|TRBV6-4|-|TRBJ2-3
TGTGCCAGCAGGAGGCTCCCGGATACGCAGTATTTT
CASRRLPDTQYF
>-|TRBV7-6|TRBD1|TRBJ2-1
TGTGCCAGCAGCCCTCGGACAGGGGGCGATGAGCAGTTCTTC
CASSPRTGGDEQFF
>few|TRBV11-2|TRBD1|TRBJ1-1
TGTGCCAGCAGCTTCACAGGGGGCAAGAACACTGAAGCTTTCTTT
CASSFTGGKNTEAFF
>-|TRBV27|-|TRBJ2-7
TGTGCCAGCAGTCTGACTTACCGGGACGGGATAACCTACGAGCAGTACTTC
CASSLTYRDGITYEQYF
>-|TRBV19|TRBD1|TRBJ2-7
TGTGCCAGTAGTCCCCGGGACAGGGGGCAAGACGAGCAGTACTTC
CASSPRDRGQDEQYF
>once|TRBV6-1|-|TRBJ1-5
TGTGCCAGCAGTGAAGTTCGGGGGCCCAATCAGCCCCAGCATTTT
CASSEVRGPNQPQHF
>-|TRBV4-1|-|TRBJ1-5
TGCGCCAGCAGCCAAGATCGAGGGACCCCATTGGAGCCCCAGCATTTT
CASSQDRGTPLEPQHF
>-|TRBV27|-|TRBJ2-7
TGTGCCAGCAGTTTAAGCCGAGGGGTCAGCCAAACCTCCGAGCAGTACTTC
CASSLSRGVSQTSEQYF
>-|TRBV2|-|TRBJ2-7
TGTGCCACCCGAGGGACATCTACCTACGAGCAGTACTTC
CATRGTSTYEQYF
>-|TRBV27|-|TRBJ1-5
TGTGCCAGCAGCGCTTACGGCAATCAGCCCCAGCATTTT
CASSAYGNQPQHF
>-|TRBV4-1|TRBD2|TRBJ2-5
TGCGCCAGCAGCCCACGACTAGCTCCTCAAGAGACCCAGTACTTC
CASSPRLAPQETQYF
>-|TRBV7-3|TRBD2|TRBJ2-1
TGTGCCAGCAGCTTAATGGGGAGCGGGGCCCTCAATGAGCAGTTCTTC
CASSLMGSGALNEQFF
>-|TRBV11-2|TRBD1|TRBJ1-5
TGTGCCAGCAGCCCCGGGACAGCGTATAGCAATCAGCCCCAGCATTTT
CASSPGTAYSNQPQHF
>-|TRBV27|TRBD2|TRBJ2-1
TGTGCCAGCAGGGGACGACTAGCGGGATTACCCTACAATGAGCAGTTCTTC
CASRGRLAGLPYNEQFF
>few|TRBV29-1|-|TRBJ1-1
TGCAGCGTTGAACCTACAGGGAAAAGAGCTTTCTTT
CSVEPTGKRAFF
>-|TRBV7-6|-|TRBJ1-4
TGTGCCAGCAGCACAGACCGGGGCGGAAAACTGTTTTTT
CASSTDRGGKLFF
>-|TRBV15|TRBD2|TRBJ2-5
TGTGCCACCAGCAGAGATTGGGGTAGCGGGGGGGAAGAGACCCAGTACTTC
CATSRDWGSGGEETQYF
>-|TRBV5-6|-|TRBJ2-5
TGTGCCAGCAGCTGGGCTGGGATCCAAGAGACCCAGTACTTC
CASSWAGIQETQYF
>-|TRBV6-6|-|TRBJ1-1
TGTGCCAGCAGTGCAAGACAGATGAACACTGAAGCTTTCTTT
CASSARQMNTEAFF
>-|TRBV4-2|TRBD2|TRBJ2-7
TGTGCCAGCAGCCAAGTGGTGACTAGCGGTTCCTACGAGCAGTACTTC
CASSQVVTSGSYEQYF
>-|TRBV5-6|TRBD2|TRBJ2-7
TGTGCCAGCAGCCGCGGGACTAGCAGCTCCGAGCAGTACTTC
CASSRGTSSSEQYF
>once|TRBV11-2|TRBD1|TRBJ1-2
TGTGCCAGCAGCCACAGGGGAAGAGGGGTTAAAGGGGGCTACACCTTC
CASSHRGRGVKGGYTF
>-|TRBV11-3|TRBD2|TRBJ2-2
TGTGCCAGCAGCTTAGTATTTAGCGGGAGATCAAGCACCGGGGAGCTGTTTTTT
CASSLVFSGRSSTGELFF
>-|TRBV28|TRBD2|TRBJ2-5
TGTGCCAGCAGCATGCTAGCGGGATGGGGAGAGACCCAGTACTTC
CASSMLAGWGETQYF
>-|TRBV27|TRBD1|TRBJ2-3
TGTGCCAGCAGTCTCGGACAGGTCACAGATACGCAGTATTTT
CASSLGQVTDTQYF
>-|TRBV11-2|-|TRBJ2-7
TGTGCCAGCAGCTTATCTTATTGGGGTACGGCCGGAGGGTACGAGCAGTACTTC
CASSLSYWGTAGGYEQYF
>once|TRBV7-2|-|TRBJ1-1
TGTGCCAGCAGCTGGGGAGTGGGAGCTTTCTTT
CASSWGVGAFF
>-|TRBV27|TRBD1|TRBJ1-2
TGTGCCAGCAGTTTGACAGGGGGCAGTGGCTACACCTTC
CASSLTGGSGYTF
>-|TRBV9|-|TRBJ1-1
TGTGCCAGCAGCGTAGAGTCCAGTCGGACTGAAGCTTTCTTT
CASSVESSRTEAFF
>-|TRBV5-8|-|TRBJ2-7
TGTGCCAGCAGCCCGGAAGGGGGACTACCATCCTCCTACGAGCAGTACTTC
CASSPEGGLPSSYEQYF
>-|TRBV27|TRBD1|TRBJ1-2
TGTGCCAGCAGGAAACAGGGGGCGGACTATGGCTACACCTTC
CASRKQGADYGYTF
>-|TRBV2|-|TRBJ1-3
TGTGCCAGCAGCCCAGGGGACAACACCATATATTTT
CASSPGDNTIYF
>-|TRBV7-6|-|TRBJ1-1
TGTGCCAGCAGCTTAGACAGGATGAACACTGAAGCTTTCTTT
CASSLDRMNTEAFF
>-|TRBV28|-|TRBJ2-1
TGTGCCAGCAGTCCAAAATTCTCTAGCGTTGAGCAGTTCTTC
CASSPKFSSVEQFF
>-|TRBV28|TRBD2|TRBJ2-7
TGTGCCAGCAGTTTTACTAGCGGGAGCTCCTACGAGCAGTACTTC
CASSFTSGSSYEQYF